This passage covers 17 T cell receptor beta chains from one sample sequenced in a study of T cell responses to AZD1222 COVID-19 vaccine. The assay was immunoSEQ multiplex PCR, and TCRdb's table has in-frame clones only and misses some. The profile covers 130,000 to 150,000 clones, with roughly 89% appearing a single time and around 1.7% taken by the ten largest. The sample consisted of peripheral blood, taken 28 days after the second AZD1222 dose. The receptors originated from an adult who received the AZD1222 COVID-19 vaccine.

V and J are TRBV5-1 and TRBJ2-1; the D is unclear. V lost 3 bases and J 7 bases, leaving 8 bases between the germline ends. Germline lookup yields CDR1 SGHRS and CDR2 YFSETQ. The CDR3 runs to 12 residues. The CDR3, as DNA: TGCGCCAGCAGCTCCGCTGCGAATGAGCAGTTCTTC. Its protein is CASSSAANEQFF.

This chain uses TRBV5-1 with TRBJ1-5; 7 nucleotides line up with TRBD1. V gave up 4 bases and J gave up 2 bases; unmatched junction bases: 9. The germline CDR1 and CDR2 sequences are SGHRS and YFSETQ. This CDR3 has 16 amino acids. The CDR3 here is CASSPLNRGGNQPQHF. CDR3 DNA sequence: TGCGCCAGCAGCCCCCTTAACAGGGGTGGCAATCAGCCCCAGCATTTT.

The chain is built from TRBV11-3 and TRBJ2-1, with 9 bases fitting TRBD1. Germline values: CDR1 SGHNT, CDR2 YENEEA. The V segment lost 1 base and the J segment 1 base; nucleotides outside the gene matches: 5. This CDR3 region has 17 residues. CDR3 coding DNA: TGTGCCAGCAGCTTAGTTGCGGGACAGGGATCCTACAATGAGCAGTTCTTC. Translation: CASSLVAGQGSYNEQFF.

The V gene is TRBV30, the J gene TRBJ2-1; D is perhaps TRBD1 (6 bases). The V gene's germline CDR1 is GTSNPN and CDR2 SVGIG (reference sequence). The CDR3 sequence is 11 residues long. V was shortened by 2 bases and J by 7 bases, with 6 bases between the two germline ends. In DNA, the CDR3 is TGTGCCTGGAGTAGGGGGAATGAGCAGTTCTTC. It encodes CAWSRGNEQFF.

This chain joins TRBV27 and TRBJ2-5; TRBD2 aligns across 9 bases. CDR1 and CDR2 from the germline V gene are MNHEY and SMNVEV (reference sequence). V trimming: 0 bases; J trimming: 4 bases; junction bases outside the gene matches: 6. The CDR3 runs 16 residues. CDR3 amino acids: CASSLSLAGSGETQYF. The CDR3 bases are TGTGCCAGCAGTTTATCCCTAGCGGGAAGTGGAGAGACCCAGTACTTC.

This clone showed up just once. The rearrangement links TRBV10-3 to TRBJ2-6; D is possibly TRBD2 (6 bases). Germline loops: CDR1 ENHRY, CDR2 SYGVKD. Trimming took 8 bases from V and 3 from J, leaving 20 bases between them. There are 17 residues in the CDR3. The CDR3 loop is CAIREGTGGRGANVLTF. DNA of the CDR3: TGTGCCATCCGAGAAGGAACAGGAGGGCGTGGGGCCAACGTCCTGACTTTC.

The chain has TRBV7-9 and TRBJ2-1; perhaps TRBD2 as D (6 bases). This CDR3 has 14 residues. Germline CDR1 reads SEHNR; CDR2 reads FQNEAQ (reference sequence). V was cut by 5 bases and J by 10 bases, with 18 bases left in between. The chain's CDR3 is CASSEDPSVQEQFF. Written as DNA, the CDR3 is TGTGCCAGCAGCGAGGACCCTAGCGTTCAAGAGCAGTTCTTC.

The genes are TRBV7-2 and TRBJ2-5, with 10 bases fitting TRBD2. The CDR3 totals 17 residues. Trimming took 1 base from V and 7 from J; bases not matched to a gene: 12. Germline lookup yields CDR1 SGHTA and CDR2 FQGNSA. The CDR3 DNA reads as TGTGCCAGCAGCTTAGTTCTAGCGGGAGCGGATTCGAGGACCCAGTACTTC. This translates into CASSLVLAGADSRTQYF. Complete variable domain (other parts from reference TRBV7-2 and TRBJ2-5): GAGVSQSPSNKVTEKGKDVELRCDPISGHTALYWYRQSLGQGLEFLIYFQGNSAPDKSGLPSDRFSAERTGGSVSTLTIQRTQQEDSAVYLCASSLVLAGADSRTQYFGPGTRLLVL.

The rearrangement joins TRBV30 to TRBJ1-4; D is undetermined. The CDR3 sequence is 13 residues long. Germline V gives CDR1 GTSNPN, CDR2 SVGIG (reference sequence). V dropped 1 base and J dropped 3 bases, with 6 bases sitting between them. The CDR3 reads CAWSGGPNEKLFF. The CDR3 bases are TGTGCCTGGAGTGGTGGGCCTAATGAAAAACTGTTTTTT.

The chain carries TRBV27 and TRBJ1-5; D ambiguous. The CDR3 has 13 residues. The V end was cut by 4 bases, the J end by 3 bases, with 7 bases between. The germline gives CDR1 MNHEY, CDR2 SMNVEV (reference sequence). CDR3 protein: CASSSFFNQPQHF. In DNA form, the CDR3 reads TGTGCCAGCAGTTCCTTTTTCAATCAGCCCCAGCATTTT.

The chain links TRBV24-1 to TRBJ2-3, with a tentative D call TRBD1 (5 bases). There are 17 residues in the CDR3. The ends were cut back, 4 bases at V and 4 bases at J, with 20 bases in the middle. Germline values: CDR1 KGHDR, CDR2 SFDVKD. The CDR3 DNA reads TGTGCCACCAGTGAAAAGTGGCTATCGGACAAAGCAGATACGCAGTATTTT. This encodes CATSEKWLSDKADTQYF.

CDR3 protein: CASREGRNEQFF. DNA for the CDR3: TGTGCCAGCAGAGAGGGGCGTAATGAGCAGTTCTTC. This chain joins TRBV2 and TRBJ2-1, with D perhaps assigned TRBD1 or TRBD2 (5 bases each). This CDR3 spans 12 amino acids. Germline V lookup: CDR1 SNHLY, CDR2 FYNNEI. Trimming cost V 6 bases and J 7 bases, with 10 bases left between them.

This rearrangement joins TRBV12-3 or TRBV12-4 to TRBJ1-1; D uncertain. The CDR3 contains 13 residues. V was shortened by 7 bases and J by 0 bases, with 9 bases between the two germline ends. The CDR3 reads CASKQELNTEAFF. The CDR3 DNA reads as TGTGCCAGCAAACAAGAGTTGAACACTGAAGCTTTCTTT.

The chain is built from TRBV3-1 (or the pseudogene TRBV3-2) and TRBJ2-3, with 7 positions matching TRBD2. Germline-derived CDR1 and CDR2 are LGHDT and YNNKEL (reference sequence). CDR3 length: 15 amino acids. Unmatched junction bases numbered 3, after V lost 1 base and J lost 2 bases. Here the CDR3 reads CASSQGLAATDTQYF. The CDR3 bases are TGTGCCAGCAGCCAAGGGCTAGCGGCCACAGATACGCAGTATTTT.

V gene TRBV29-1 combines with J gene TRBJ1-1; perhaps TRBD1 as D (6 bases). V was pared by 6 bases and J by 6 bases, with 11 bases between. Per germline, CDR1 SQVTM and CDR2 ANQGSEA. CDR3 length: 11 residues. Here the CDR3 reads CSVATGPEAFF. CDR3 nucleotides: TGCAGCGTGGCCACAGGGCCTGAAGCTTTCTTT.

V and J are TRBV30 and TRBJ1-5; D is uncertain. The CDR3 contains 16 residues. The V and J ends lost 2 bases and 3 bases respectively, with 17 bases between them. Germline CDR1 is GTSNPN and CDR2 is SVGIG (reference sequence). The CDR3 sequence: CAWSPSGKRNNQPQHF. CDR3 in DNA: TGTGCCTGGAGTCCAAGCGGGAAGAGAAACAATCAGCCCCAGCATTTT.

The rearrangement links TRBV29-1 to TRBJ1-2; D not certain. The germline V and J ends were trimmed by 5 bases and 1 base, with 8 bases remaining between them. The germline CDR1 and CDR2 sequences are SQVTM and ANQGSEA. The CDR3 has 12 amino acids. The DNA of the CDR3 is TGCAGCGTTTTAACGATTAACTATGGCTACACCTTC. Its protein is CSVLTINYGYTF.